This T cell receptor (beta chain) is drawn from a study of shared clonotypes between healthy human individuals. Study results and limitations: Rarefaction showed that sequencing of sorted subsets was incomplete (despite large depth).

The assay used deep level. The protocol was immunoSEQ multiplex PCR, while the TCRdb copy is restricted to in-frame clones and leaves out a portion. The data contain about 1.5 million clones, roughly 96% of them singletons. Notes on this clone: The target antigen is unknown.

Germline CDR1 is MDHEN and CDR2 is SYDVKM. There are 13 residues in the CDR3. J gave up 4 bases and V 6 bases, and 3 bases lay outside the gene matches. The sequence derives from a man aged 25 to 40 in good health. V is TRBV28 and J is TRBJ2-7; 10 nucleotides agree with TRBD1. Source material: naive CD4+ T cells sorted from blood. Described subset: CD45RA+ positively selected. CDR3 region: CASRTDRGYEQYF. The CDR3 DNA follows: TGTGCCAGCAGGACGGACAGGGGGTACGAGCAGTACTTC.